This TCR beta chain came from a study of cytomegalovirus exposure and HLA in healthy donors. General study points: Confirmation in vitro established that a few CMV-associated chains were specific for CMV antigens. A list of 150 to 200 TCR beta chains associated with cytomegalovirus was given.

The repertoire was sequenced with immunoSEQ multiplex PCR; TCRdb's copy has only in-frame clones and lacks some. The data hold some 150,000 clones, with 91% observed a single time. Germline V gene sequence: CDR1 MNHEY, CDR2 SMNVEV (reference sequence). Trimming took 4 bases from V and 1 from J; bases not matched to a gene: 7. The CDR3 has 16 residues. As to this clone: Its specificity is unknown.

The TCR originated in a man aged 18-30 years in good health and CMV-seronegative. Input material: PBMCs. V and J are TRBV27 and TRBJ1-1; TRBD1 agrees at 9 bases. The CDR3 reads CASSSPRDRENTEAFF. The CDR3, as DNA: TGTGCCAGCAGTTCCCCCCGGGACAGGGAGAACACTGAAGCTTTCTTT.